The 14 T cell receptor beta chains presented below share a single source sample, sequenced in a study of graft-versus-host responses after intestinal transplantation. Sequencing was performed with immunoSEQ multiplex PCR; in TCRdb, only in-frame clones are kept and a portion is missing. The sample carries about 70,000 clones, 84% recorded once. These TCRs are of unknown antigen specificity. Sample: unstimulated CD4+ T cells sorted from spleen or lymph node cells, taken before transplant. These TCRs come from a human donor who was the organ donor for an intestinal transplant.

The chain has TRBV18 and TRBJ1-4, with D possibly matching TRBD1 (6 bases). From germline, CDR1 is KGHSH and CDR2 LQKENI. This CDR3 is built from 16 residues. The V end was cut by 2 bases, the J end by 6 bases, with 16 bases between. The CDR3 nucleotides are TGTGCCAGCTCACCAAAAGGGGGTTTACCCGATGAAAAACTGTTTTTT. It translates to CASSPKGGLPDEKLFF. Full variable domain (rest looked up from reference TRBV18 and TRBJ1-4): NAGVMQNPRHLVRRRGQEARLRCSPMKGHSHVYWYRQLPEEGLKFMVYLQKENIIDESGMPKERFSAEFPKEGPSILRIQQVVRGDSAAYFCASSPKGGLPDEKLFFGSGTQLSVL.

The CDR3 loop reads CASHSGKSYNEQFF. The CDR3, as DNA: TGTGCCAGCCATTCGGGGAAATCCTACAATGAGCAGTTCTTC. The chain uses TRBV28 and TRBJ2-1; possibly TRBD2 for D (5 bases). This CDR3 has 14 amino acids. The V end was cut by 8 bases, the J end by 1 base, with 12 bases between. Germline V lookup: CDR1 MDHEN, CDR2 SYDVKM.

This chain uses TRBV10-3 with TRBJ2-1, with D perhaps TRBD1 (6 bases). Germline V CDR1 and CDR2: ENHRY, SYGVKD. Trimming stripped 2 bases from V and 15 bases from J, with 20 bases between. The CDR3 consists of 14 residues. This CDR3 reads CAISEGFRSLTGFF. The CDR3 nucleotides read TGTGCCATCAGTGAGGGTTTTCGCTCCCTGACAGGGTTCTTC.

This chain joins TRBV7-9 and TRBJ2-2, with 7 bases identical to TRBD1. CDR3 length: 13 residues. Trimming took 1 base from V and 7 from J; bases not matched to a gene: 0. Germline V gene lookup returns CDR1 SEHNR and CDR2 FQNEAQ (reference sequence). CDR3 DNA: TGTGCCAGCAGCTTAGGACAGGGCGGGGAGCTGTTTTTT. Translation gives CASSLGQGGELFF.

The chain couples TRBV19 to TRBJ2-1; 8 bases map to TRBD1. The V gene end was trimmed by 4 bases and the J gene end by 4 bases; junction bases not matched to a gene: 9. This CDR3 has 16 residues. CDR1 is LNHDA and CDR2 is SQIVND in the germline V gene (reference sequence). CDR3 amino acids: CASSRTGSYSYNEQFF. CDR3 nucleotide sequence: TGTGCCAGTAGTAGGACAGGGTCATATTCTTACAATGAGCAGTTCTTC.

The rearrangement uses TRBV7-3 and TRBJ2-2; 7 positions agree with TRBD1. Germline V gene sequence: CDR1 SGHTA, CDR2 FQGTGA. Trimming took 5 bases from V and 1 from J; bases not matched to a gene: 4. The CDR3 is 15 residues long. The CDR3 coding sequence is TGTGCCAGCAGCCGACAGGGCGGGAACACCGGGGAGCTGTTTTTT. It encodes CASSRQGGNTGELFF. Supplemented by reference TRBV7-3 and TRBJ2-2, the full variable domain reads GAGVSQTPSNKVTEKGKYVELRCDPISGHTALYWYRQSLGQGPEFLIYFQGTGAADDSGLPNDRFFAVRPEGSVSTLKIQRTERGDSAVYLCASSRQGGNTGELFFGEGSRLTVL.

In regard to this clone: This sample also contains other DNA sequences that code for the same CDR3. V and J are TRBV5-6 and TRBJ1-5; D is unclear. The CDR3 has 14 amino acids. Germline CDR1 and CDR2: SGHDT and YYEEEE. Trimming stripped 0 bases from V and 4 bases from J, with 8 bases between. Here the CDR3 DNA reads TGTGCCAGCAGCTTGGTAGGAGGGAATCAGCCCCAGCATTTT. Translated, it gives CASSLVGGNQPQHF.

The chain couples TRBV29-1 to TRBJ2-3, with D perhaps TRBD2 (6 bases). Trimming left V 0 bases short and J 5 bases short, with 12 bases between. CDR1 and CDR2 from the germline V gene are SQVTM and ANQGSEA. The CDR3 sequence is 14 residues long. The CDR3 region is CSVEEGGVKDTQYF. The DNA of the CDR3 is TGCAGCGTTGAAGAAGGAGGGGTCAAAGATACGCAGTATTTT.

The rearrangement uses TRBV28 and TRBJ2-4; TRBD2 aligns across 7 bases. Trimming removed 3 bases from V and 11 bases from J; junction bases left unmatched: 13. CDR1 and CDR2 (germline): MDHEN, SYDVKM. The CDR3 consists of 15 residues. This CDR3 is CASSFSGGRVTVQYF. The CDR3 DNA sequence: TGTGCCAGCAGTTTTTCGGGGGGTAGGGTGACTGTTCAGTACTTC.

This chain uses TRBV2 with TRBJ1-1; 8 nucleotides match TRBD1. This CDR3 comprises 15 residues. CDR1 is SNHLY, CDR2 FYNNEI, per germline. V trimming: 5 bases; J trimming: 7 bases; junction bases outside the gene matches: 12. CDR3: CASSTNGQGTSEAFF. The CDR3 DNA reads TGTGCCAGCAGTACTAACGGACAGGGCACAAGTGAAGCTTTCTTT.

DNA of the CDR3: TGTGCCAGCAGCTTTCCGGGACAGAACACTGAAGCTTTCTTT. This encodes CASSFPGQNTEAFF. This chain connects TRBV7-9 to TRBJ1-1, with TRBD1 as a possible D gene (6 bases). Germline lookup yields CDR1 SEHNR and CDR2 FQNEAQ (reference sequence). CDR3 length: 14 amino acids. The V and J ends lost 3 bases and 1 base respectively, with 9 bases between them.

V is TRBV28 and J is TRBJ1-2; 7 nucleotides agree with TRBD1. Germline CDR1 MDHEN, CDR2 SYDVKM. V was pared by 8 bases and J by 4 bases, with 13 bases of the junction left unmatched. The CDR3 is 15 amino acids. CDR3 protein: CASFTQKGQVYGYTF. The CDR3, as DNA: TGTGCCAGCTTCACCCAGAAAGGACAGGTCTATGGCTACACCTTC.

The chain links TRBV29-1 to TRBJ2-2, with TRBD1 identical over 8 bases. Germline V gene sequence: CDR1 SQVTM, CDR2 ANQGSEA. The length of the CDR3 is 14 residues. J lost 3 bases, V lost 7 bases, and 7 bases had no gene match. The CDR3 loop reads CSAYDRGYTGELFF. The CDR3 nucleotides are TGCAGCGCGTATGACAGGGGCTACACCGGGGAGCTGTTTTTT.

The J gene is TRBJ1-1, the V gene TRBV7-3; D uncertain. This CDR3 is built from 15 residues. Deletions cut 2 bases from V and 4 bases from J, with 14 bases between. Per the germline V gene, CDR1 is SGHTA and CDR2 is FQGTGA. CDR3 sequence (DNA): TGTGCCAGCAGCTTATCGCCAACAGTACTCACTGAAGCTTTCTTT. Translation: CASSLSPTVLTEAFF.